This TCR beta chain originates from a study of CD8 T cells in ankylosing spondylitis. The CDR3 is made up of 12 amino acids. The V gene's germline CDR1 is LGHDT and CDR2 YNNKEL (reference sequence). Trimming cost V 0 bases and J 5 bases, with 4 bases left between them. TCRdb re-called the 5' RACE reads through MiXCR, storing one row per CDR3 protein. This sample yields under 200,000 distinct CDR3 sequences, of which 10% to 15% are seen a single time; approximately 9.9% belongs to the top ten. This clonotype was observed a handful of times. The clonotype was recovered from a female donor with ankylosing spondylitis or in good health (not recorded which). The chain recombines TRBV3-1 with TRBJ2-5, with D hard to call. Sequencing was performed on blood, either unsorted or a sorted T cell fraction (not recorded which). The CDR3 sequence is CASSQDTETQYF. In nucleotides, the CDR3 is TGTGCCAGCAGCCAAGATACCGAGACCCAGTACTTC.